These 3 T cell receptor beta chains share one sample of origin, sequenced in a study of T cell responses to AZD1222 COVID-19 vaccine. The table came from immunoSEQ multiplex PCR; TCRdb's copy has only in-frame clones and leaves some out. The data show around 140,000 clones, roughly nine tenths seen once. Sequenced here: peripheral blood, sampled 28 days after the second AZD1222 dose. These TCRs come from an adult who received the AZD1222 COVID-19 vaccine.

This chain links TRBV6-2 or TRBV6-3 with TRBJ1-1; 11 bases agree with TRBD1. CDR3 length: 15 amino acids. Germline-derived CDR1 and CDR2 are MNHEY and SVGEGT. With 5 bases clipped from V and 4 bases from J, the junction kept 6 bases outside the gene matches. CDR3 in amino acids: CASSTDRGRGTEAFF. For the CDR3, the DNA is TGTGCCAGCAGTACGGACAGGGGGCGCGGCACTGAAGCTTTCTTT.

V and J are TRBV12-5 and TRBJ2-3; the match to TRBD2 covers 11 bases. CDR3 size: 22 residues. CDR1 and CDR2 from the germline V gene are LGHNT and FRNRAP. V shed 6 bases and J 0 bases; nucleotides not matched to a gene: 23. CDR3 DNA sequence: TGTGCTAGTGGCCCTACCTCATTAAACGGTAGGCCTAGCGGGAGGAGCACAGATACGCAGTATTTT. Protein: CASGPTSLNGRPSGRSTDTQYF.

The chain combines TRBV24-1 with TRBJ2-3, with 7 nucleotides matching TRBD1. The germline V gene has CDR1 KGHDR and CDR2 SFDVKD. Losses at the gene ends were 3 bases for V and 1 base for J; bases not matched to a gene: 6. This CDR3 region has 16 residues. The CDR3 loop is CATSDRRQGGTDTQYF. CDR3 coding DNA: TGTGCCACCAGTGATCGGAGACAGGGAGGCACAGATACGCAGTATTTT.